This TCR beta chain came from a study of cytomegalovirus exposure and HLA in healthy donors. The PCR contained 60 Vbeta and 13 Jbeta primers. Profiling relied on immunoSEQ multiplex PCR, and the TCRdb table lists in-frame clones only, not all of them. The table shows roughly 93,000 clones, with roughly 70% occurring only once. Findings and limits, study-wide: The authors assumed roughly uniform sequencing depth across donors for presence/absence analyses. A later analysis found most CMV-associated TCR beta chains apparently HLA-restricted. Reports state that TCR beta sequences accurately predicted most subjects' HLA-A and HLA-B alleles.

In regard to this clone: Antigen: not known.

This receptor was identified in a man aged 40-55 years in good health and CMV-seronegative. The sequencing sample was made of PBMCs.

As DNA, the CDR3 is TGTGCCAGCAGGTTAGACACTGAAGCTTTCTTT. Protein product: CASRLDTEAFF. The rearrangement links TRBV6-5 to TRBJ1-1; D gene uncertain. V was shortened by 6 bases and J by 3 bases, with 5 bases between the two germline ends. The CDR3 has 11 residues. Germline-derived CDR1 and CDR2 are MNHEY and SVGAGI.